A single sample is the source of the 27 T cell receptor beta chains below, sequenced in a study of fetal regulatory T cell absence and autoimmunity. Libraries were prepared by immunoSEQ multiplex PCR; TCRdb keeps only in-frame clonotypes and omits some of them. The data contain about 50,000 clones, approximately 83% of them seen just once; the ten biggest clones take up 0.41%. Sample: cord blood. Receptors were obtained from a newborn boy with IPEX syndrome.

The V and J genes are TRBV5-1 and TRBJ1-5, with a tentative D call TRBD1 (6 bases). Germline loops: CDR1 SGHRS, CDR2 YFSETQ. V was clipped by 0 bases and J by 2 bases, with 6 bases between them. The CDR3 spans 14 residues. Here the CDR3 DNA reads TGCGCCAGCAGCTTGGGGACAGGCAATCAGCCCCAGCATTTT. This gives the protein CASSLGTGNQPQHF. The entire variable domain, with the rest obtained from reference TRBV5-1 and TRBJ1-5, is as follows: KAGVTQTPRYLIKTRGQQVTLSCSPISGHRSVSWYQQTPGQGLQFLFEYFSETQRNKGNFPGRFSGRQFSNSRSEMNVSTLELGDSALYLCASSLGTGNQPQHFGDGTRLSIL.

The chain couples TRBV7-9 to TRBJ2-7, with a possible D match to TRBD1 (6 bases). Deletions cut 4 bases from V and 0 bases from J, with 7 bases between. The CDR3 is 13 amino acids. Germline V gene sequence: CDR1 SEHNR, CDR2 FQNEAQ (reference sequence). The CDR3 region has the DNA TGTGCCAGCAGCTGGGACAACTCCTACGAGCAGTACTTC. Residues: CASSWDNSYEQYF. Using reference TRBV7-9 and TRBJ2-7 for the parts outside the CDR3, the full variable domain is DTGVSQNPRHKITKRGQNVTFRCDPISEHNRLYWYRQTLGQGPEFLTYFQNEAQLEKSRLLSDRFSAERPKGSFSTLEIQRTEQGDSAMYLCASSWDNSYEQYFGPGTRLTVT.

This clone was recorded only once. CDR3 sequence (DNA): TGTGCCACCAGCAGAGAGCCCGCAGGGAGGTCCTATGGCTACACCTTC. Translated, it gives CATSREPAGRSYGYTF. J is TRBJ1-2 and V is TRBV15; TRBD1 might be the D (5 bases). The length of the CDR3 is 16 residues. V was pared by 0 bases and J by 4 bases, with 15 bases between. Germline lookup yields CDR1 LNHNV and CDR2 YYDKDF (reference sequence).

The chain couples TRBV5-1 to TRBJ2-1; D remains unclear. The germline V gene encodes CDR1 SGHRS and CDR2 YFSETQ. The ends were cut back, 1 base at V and 6 bases at J, with 11 bases in the middle. The CDR3 is 14 residues long. CDR3 amino acids: CASSLSLVGNEQFF. The CDR3 nucleotides are TGCGCCAGCAGCTTGAGCCTAGTCGGCAATGAGCAGTTCTTC.

The chain uses TRBV7-9 and TRBJ2-7, with D perhaps being TRBD1 or TRBD2 (6 bases each). The V end was cut by 5 bases, the J end by 7 bases, with 18 bases between. The CDR3 extends over 14 amino acids. Per germline, CDR1 SEHNR and CDR2 FQNEAQ (reference sequence). Written as DNA, the CDR3 is TGTGCCAGCAGCCCCGTAAGGAGGGGGTGGGAGCAGTACTTC. Translating it yields CASSPVRRGWEQYF.

The CDR3 bases are TGCGCCAGCAGCGGGGACGGCGGTTTGCATTTT. Translating it yields CASSGDGGLHF. This chain joins TRBV5-1 and TRBJ1-5, with D possibly matching TRBD1 (5 bases). The length of the CDR3 is 11 residues. Trimming shortened V by 4 bases and J by 15 bases, and 14 bases separated the two germline ends. Germline CDR1 SGHRS, CDR2 YFSETQ.

This clone was seen just once. The chain uses TRBV9 and TRBJ1-4; TRBD1 matches 10 bases. The CDR3 sequence is 15 residues long. Per the germline V gene, CDR1 is SGDLS and CDR2 is YYNGEE. V lost 3 bases to trimming and J lost 7 bases; unmatched junction nucleotides: 6. As DNA, the CDR3 is TGTGCCAGCAGCGGTCCCGGGACAGGGGTTGAAAAACTGTTTTTT. Translation gives CASSGPGTGVEKLFF.

The gene calls are TRBV13 and TRBJ2-1; a weak D match, TRBD2 (7 bases). The V end lost 1 base, the J end lost 2 bases, and 12 bases lay between the germline ends. The length of the CDR3 is 16 residues. Per the germline V gene, CDR1 is PRHDT and CDR2 is FYEKMQ (reference sequence). The CDR3 region has the DNA TGTGCCAGCAGCTTAGAGCGCGGGGGCACCTACAATGAGCAGTTCTTC. Translated: CASSLERGGTYNEQFF.

This chain links TRBV6-1 with TRBJ2-3; the match to TRBD2 covers 8 bases. Per germline, CDR1 MNHNS and CDR2 SASEGT. This CDR3 contains 17 residues. J gave up 0 bases and V 4 bases, and 9 bases lay outside the gene matches. In DNA, the CDR3 is TGTGCCAGCAGTGCCCTCCCACTAGCGGCTAGCACAGATACGCAGTATTTT. Translated, it gives CASSALPLAASTDTQYF.

This chain connects TRBV19 to TRBJ2-7, with D possibly being TRBD1 (6 bases). The CDR3 consists of 14 residues. The V and J ends lost 5 bases and 0 bases respectively, with 11 bases between them. CDR1 LNHDA and CDR2 SQIVND come from the germline V gene (reference sequence). CDR3 in amino acids: CASSFRGPSYEQYF. CDR3 bases: TGTGCCAGTAGTTTCAGGGGCCCCTCCTACGAGCAGTACTTC.

This clone was seen just once. The V and J genes are TRBV21-1 and TRBJ2-3; the D segment call TRBD2 is taken from the table without a DNA check. TRBV21-1 is termed a pseudogene. This CDR3 region has 19 residues. The CDR3 DNA reads as TGTGCCAGCAGCAAGGAACCCAGACTAGCGGGAGAAGGCACAGATACGCAGTATTTT. Protein: CASSKEPRLAGEGTDTQYF.

The rearrangement joins TRBV11-2 to TRBJ2-5; TRBD1 matches at 7 bases. In germline, CDR1 is SGHAT, CDR2 FQNNGV. This CDR3 has 15 residues. V was clipped by 4 bases and J by 2 bases; unmatched bases: 7. CDR3 bases: TGTGCCAGCAGCTCCTCGGACAGGCCGCAAGAGACCCAGTACTTC. Its protein product is CASSSSDRPQETQYF. Full variable domain (outside the CDR3, taken from reference TRBV11-2 and TRBJ2-5): EAGVAQSPRYKIIEKRQSVAFWCNPISGHATLYWYQQILGQGPKLLIQFQNNGVVDDSQLPKDRFSAERLKGVDSTLKIQPAKLEDSAVYLCASSSSDRPQETQYFGPGTRLLVL.

This sequence joins TRBV6-5 and TRBJ1-1; 7 bases fit TRBD1. The CDR3 has 14 residues. Unmatched junction bases numbered 3, after V lost 4 bases and J lost 1 base. CDR1 is MNHEY, CDR2 SVGAGI, per germline. As DNA, the CDR3 is TGTGCCAGCAGTTGGACAGGCCGGAACACTGAAGCTTTCTTT. The encoded protein is CASSWTGRNTEAFF.

The V call is TRBV10-3, the J call TRBJ2-7, with 7 bases that match TRBD1. After removal of 3 bases from V and 0 bases from J, the junction contained 8 bases not matched to a gene. CDR1 and CDR2 from the germline V gene are ENHRY and SYGVKD. This CDR3 is built from 16 residues. The CDR3 bases are TGTGCCATCAGTGACCTCGAGACAGGGTCCTCCTACGAGCAGTACTTC. Encoded protein: CAISDLETGSSYEQYF.

This clone was detected a few times. The chain uses TRBV4-3 and TRBJ1-1, with D possibly matching TRBD1 (5 bases). Germline CDR1 and CDR2: LGHNA and YSLEER. The ends were cut back, 7 bases at V and 4 bases at J, with 19 bases in the middle. This CDR3 comprises 15 residues. CDR3 coding DNA: TGCGCCAGCACCCTATCCGGCGGCGGGGCCACTGAAGCTTTCTTT. It specifies CASTLSGGGATEAFF.

The rearrangement uses TRBV11-3 and TRBJ2-7, with TRBD1 matching 9 bases. Germline V gene data show CDR1 as SGHNT and CDR2 as YENEEA. V lost 5 bases, J lost 1 base, and 6 bases stayed unmatched. This CDR3 spans 15 amino acids. CDR3 loop: CASSPGTGRSYEQYF. Written as DNA, the CDR3 is TGTGCCAGCAGCCCAGGGACAGGGCGATCCTACGAGCAGTACTTC.

The chain uses TRBV5-5 and TRBJ2-5; 13 bases match TRBD2. Per the germline V gene, CDR1 is SGHKS and CDR2 is YYEKEE (reference sequence). The CDR3 spans 18 residues. The V segment lost 3 bases and the J segment 5 bases; nucleotides outside the gene matches: 13. The CDR3 spells CASSSSVGLAGVEETQYF. The CDR3 DNA reads as TGTGCCAGCAGCTCTTCGGTAGGACTAGCGGGAGTGGAGGAGACCCAGTACTTC.

The CDR3 nucleotides are TGTGCCAGCAGCTTGGTCGGGGGTTCACCCCTCCACTTT. Translated: CASSLVGGSPLHF. This chain uses TRBV5-8 with TRBJ1-6, with D possibly matching TRBD1 (5 bases). The CDR3 has 13 residues. The V gene lost 0 bases and the J gene lost 9 bases, with 7 bases spanning the gap. Looked up from germline, CDR1 is SGHTS and CDR2 is YDEGEE.

V and J are TRBV6-5 and TRBJ2-7; TRBD1 is a possible D gene (5 bases). CDR1 and CDR2 (germline): MNHEY, SVGAGI. CDR3 length equals 13 residues. With 8 bases removed from V and 2 bases from J, the gap between germline ends came to 13 bases. The CDR3 DNA sequence: TGTGCCAGCGGGCCAGGGCCTACCTACGAGCAGTACTTC. This sequence encodes CASGPGPTYEQYF.

Written as DNA, the CDR3 is TGTGCCAGCAGCCCTAGGGTCGGGAGTACCGAGCAGTACTTC. Translating gives CASSPRVGSTEQYF. The chain employs TRBV7-8 and TRBJ2-7; weak D call: TRBD2 (6 bases). Between the trimmed V and J ends, which lost 5 bases and 6 bases, there was a span of 17 bases. The CDR3 spans 14 residues. Germline loops: CDR1 SGHVS, CDR2 FQNEAQ. Full variable domain (rest looked up from reference TRBV7-8 and TRBJ2-7): GAGVSQSPRYKVAKRGQDVALRCDPISGHVSLFWYQQALGQGPEFLTYFQNEAQLDKSGLPSDRFFAERPEGSVSTLKIQRTQQEDSAVYLCASSPRVGSTEQYFGPGTRLTVT.

In this sample, this clone turned up once. The V and J genes are TRBV28 and TRBJ2-7; 7 bases align to TRBD1. Germline V gene lookup returns CDR1 MDHEN and CDR2 SYDVKM. The CDR3 covers 13 residues. The ends lost 7 bases at V and 3 bases at J; junction bases unmatched: 6. The CDR3 DNA reads as TGTGCCAGCACCACTGGACAGGTCTACGAGCAGTACTTC. Its translation is CASTTGQVYEQYF.

This clone was observed a single time. The chain employs TRBV6-5 and TRBJ2-1; D not resolved. The CDR3 consists of 12 residues. Trimming cost V 4 bases and J 11 bases, with 12 bases left between them. Germline loops: CDR1 MNHEY, CDR2 SVGAGI. The CDR3 sequence: CASSSRVTQQFF. As DNA, the CDR3 is TGTGCCAGCAGTTCCCGAGTCACCCAGCAGTTCTTC.

This chain connects TRBV7-2 to TRBJ1-2; 9 bases are shared with TRBD1. The CDR3 runs to 15 residues. V was pared by 2 bases and J by 4 bases, with 5 bases of the junction left unmatched. Germline V gene lookup returns CDR1 SGHTA and CDR2 FQGNSA. This chain's CDR3 is CASSLPTGGGYGYTF. For the CDR3, the DNA is TGTGCCAGCAGCTTACCAACAGGGGGCGGCTATGGCTACACCTTC.

The chain couples TRBV11-1 to TRBJ2-3; D is uncertain. The CDR3 totals 13 residues. Deletions cut 0 bases from V and 0 bases from J, with 1 base between. Germline V gives CDR1 SGHAT, CDR2 FQDESV (reference sequence). CDR3 in amino acids: CASSLASTDTQYF. As DNA, the CDR3 is TGTGCCAGCAGCTTAGCTAGCACAGATACGCAGTATTTT.

The rearrangement links TRBV4-1 to TRBJ2-3, with 7 bases that match TRBD2. Germline-derived CDR1 and CDR2 are MGHRA and YSYEKL. V lost 1 base and J lost 1; bases outside the gene matches: 2. This CDR3 is 15 amino acids long. CDR3 DNA: TGCGCCAGCAGCCAAGGGCTAGCGGGCACAGATACGCAGTATTTT. It translates to CASSQGLAGTDTQYF.

The chain is built from TRBV27 and TRBJ2-7; TRBD2 matches at 9 bases. After removal of 4 bases from V and 6 bases from J, the junction contained 7 bases not matched to a gene. The CDR3 spans 14 residues. From germline, CDR1 is MNHEY and CDR2 SMNVEV (reference sequence). CDR3 sequence: CASSYAAGGGEQYF. Written as DNA, the CDR3 is TGTGCCAGCAGTTATGCGGCGGGGGGGGGCGAGCAGTACTTC.

The chain recombines TRBV18 with TRBJ2-3; possible D gene TRBD1, 5 bases. V was trimmed by 4 bases and J by 5 bases, leaving 13 bases between them. The CDR3 contains 14 residues. Germline CDR1 and CDR2: KGHSH and LQKENI. The CDR3 DNA sequence: TGTGCCAGCTCACAGGGGTCATCTGAAGATACGCAGTATTTT. This gives the protein CASSQGSSEDTQYF. The entire variable domain, with the rest obtained from reference TRBV18 and TRBJ2-3, is as follows: NAGVMQNPRHLVRRRGQEARLRCSPMKGHSHVYWYRQLPEEGLKFMVYLQKENIIDESGMPKERFSAEFPKEGPSILRIQQVVRGDSAAYFCASSQGSSEDTQYFGPGTRLTVL.